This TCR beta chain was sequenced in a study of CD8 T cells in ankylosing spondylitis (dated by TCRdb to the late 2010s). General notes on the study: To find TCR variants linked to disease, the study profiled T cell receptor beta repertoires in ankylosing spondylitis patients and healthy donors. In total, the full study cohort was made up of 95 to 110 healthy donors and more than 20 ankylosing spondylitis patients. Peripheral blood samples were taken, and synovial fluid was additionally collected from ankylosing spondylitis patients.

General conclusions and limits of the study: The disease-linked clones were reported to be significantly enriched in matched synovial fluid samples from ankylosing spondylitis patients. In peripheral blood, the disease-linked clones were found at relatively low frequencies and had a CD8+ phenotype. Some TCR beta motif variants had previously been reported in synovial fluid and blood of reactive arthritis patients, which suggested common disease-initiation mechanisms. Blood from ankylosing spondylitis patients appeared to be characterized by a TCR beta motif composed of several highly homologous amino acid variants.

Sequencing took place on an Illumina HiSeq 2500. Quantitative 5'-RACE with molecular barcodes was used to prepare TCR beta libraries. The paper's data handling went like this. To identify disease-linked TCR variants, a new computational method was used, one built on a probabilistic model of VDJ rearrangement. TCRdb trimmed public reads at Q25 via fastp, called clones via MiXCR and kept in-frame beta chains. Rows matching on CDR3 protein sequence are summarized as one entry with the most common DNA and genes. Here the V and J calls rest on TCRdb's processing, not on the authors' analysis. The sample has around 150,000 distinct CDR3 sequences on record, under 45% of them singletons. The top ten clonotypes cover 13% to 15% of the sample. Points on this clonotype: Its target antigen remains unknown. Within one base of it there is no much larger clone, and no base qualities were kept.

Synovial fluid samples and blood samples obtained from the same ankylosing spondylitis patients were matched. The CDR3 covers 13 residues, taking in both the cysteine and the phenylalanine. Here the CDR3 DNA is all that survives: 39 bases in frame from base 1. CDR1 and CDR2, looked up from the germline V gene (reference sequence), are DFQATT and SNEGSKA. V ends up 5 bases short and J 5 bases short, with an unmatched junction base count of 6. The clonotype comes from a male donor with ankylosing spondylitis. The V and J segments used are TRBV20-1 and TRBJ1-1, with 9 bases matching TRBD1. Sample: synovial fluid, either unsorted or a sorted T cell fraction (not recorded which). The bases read TGCAGTGCTCCTGGGGACAGGGAAACTGAAGCTTTCTTT. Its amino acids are CSAPGDRETEAFF.